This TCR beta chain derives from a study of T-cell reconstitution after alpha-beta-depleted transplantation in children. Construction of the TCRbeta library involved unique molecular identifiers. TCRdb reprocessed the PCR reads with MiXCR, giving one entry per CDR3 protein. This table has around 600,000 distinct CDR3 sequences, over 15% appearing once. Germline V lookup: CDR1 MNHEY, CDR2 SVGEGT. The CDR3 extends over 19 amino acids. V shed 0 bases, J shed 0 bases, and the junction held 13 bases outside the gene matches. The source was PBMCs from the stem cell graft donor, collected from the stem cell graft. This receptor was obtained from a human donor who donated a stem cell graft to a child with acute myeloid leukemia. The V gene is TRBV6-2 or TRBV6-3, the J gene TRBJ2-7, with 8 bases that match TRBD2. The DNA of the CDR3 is TGTGCCAGCAGTTACTCAGGTAGCGGGGTGTTCTACAGCTCCTACGAGCAGTACGTC. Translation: CASSYSGSGVFYSSYEQYV.